This T cell receptor (beta chain) was documented in a study of shared clonotypes between healthy human individuals. Recent acute infections and vaccinations were absent in the healthy HIV-negative adult donors. This table comes from immunoSEQ multiplex PCR, and its TCRdb copy is limited to in-frame clones, with some not included. Counted here are approximately 980,000 clones, roughly 72% occurring once; the ten biggest clones make up approximately 1.5%. Study observations and caveats: Compared with memory subsets, naive subsets generally had larger estimated richness. In contrast to clonotypes shared by all four donors, non-shared clonotypes had lower generation probabilities.

Unmatched junction bases numbered 14, after V lost 5 bases and J lost 8 bases. Germline assignment: CDR1 SEHNR and CDR2 FQNEAQ (reference sequence). The CDR3 contains 17 residues. With respect to this clone: What it binds is unknown.

This receptor was obtained from a man younger than 30 in good health. Material: memory CD4+ T cells sorted from blood. The sample's subset: CD45RA-negative fraction. The genes are TRBV7-9 and TRBJ2-1, with 11 positions matching TRBD2. The CDR3 DNA reads TGTGCCAGCAGCCACTACTCCGGGACTAGCGGTGAGGATGAGCAGTTCTTC. This sequence encodes CASSHYSGTSGEDEQFF.